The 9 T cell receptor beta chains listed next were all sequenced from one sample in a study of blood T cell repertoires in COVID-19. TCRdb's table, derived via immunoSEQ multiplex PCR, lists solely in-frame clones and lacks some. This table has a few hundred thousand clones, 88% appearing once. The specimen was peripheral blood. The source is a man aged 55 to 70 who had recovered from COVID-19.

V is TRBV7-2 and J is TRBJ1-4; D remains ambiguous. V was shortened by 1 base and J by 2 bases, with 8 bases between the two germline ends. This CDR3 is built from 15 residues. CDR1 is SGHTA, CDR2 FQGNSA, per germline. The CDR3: CASSLDPSTNEKLFF. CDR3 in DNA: TGTGCCAGCAGCTTAGATCCCAGTACTAATGAAAAACTGTTTTTT.

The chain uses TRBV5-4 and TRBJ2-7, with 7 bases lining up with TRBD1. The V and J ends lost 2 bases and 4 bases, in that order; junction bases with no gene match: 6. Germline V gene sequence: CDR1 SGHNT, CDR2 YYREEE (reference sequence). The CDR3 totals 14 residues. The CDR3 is CASSFSDRRYEQYF. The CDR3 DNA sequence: TGTGCCAGCAGCTTCTCGGACAGGAGGTACGAGCAGTACTTC. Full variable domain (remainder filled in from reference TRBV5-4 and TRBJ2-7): ETGVTQSPTHLIKTRGQQVTLRCSSQSGHNTVSWYQQALGQGPQFIFQYYREEENGRGNFPPRFSGLQFPNYSSELNVNALELDDSALYLCASSFSDRRYEQYFGPGTRLTVT.

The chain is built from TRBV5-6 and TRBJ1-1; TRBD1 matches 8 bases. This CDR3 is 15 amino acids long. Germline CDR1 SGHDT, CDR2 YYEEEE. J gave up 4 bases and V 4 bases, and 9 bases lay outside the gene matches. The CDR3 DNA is TGTGCCAGCAGCATCCCCAGGGGGCCCATCACTGAAGCTTTCTTT. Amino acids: CASSIPRGPITEAFF.

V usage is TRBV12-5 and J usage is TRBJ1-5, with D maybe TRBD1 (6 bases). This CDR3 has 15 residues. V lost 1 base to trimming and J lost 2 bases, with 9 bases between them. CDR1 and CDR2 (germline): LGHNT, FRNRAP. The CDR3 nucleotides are TGTGCTAGTGGTTTGGGGGACAAGGGCAATCAGCCCCAGCATTTT. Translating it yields CASGLGDKGNQPQHF.

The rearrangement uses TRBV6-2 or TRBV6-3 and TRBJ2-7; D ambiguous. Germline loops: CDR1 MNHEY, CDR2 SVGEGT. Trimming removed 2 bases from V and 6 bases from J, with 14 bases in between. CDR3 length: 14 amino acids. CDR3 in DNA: TGTGCCAGCAGTTACGCAGACACTCTCCGCGAGCAGTACTTC. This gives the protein CASSYADTLREQYF.

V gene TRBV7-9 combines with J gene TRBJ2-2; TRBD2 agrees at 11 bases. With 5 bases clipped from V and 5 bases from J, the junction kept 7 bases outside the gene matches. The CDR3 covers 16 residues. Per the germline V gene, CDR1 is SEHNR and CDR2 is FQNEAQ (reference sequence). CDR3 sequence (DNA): TGTGCCAGCAGCCACCTTACTAGCGGGGGTACCGGGGAGCTGTTTTTT. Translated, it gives CASSHLTSGGTGELFF.

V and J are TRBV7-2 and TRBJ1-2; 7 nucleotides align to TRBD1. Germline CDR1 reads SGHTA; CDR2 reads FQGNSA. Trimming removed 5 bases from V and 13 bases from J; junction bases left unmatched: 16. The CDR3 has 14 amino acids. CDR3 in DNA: TGTGCCAGCAGCCCCGAGGGGGCCGCGGCGGGCCGCACCTTC. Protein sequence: CASSPEGAAAGRTF.

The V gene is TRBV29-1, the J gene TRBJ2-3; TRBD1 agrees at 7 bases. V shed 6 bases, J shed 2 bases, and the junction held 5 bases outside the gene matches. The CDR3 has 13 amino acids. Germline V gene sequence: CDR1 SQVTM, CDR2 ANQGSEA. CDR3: CSVGGVFTDTQYF. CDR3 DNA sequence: TGCAGCGTAGGGGGCGTTTTCACAGATACGCAGTATTTT.

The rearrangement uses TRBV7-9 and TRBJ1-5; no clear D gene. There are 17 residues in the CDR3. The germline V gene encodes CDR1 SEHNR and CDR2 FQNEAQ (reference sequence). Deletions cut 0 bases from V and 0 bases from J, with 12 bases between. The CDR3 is CASSLAWAGSSNQPQHF. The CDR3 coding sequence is TGTGCCAGCAGCTTAGCGTGGGCAGGTTCTAGCAATCAGCCCCAGCATTTT.